This entry describes one TCR beta chain. Input per TCR library consisted of 3500 ng of total RNA. Samples each yielded cDNA through eight separate reactions. Two nested PCRs, run for around 15 and 9 cycles, were applied to TCRalpha and TCRbeta cDNA. TCRdb re-called the 5' RACE reads and shows each CDR3 protein once, DNA omitted. In total, the table holds roughly 320,000 distinct CDR3 sequences. This entry belongs to a study of monozygotic twins with inflammatory bowel disease. The CDR3 length is 15 residues. Germline assignment: CDR1 DFQATT and CDR2 SNEGSKA (reference sequence). The sequenced sample consisted of blood. The chain couples TRBV20-1 to TRBJ2-7; as DNA is missing, the TRBD2 call by TCRdb cannot be tested. The clonotype comes from a human donor with ulcerative colitis or Crohn's disease, or a healthy co-twin of an affected twin (not recorded which). The CDR3: CSALPLKRASYEQYF.